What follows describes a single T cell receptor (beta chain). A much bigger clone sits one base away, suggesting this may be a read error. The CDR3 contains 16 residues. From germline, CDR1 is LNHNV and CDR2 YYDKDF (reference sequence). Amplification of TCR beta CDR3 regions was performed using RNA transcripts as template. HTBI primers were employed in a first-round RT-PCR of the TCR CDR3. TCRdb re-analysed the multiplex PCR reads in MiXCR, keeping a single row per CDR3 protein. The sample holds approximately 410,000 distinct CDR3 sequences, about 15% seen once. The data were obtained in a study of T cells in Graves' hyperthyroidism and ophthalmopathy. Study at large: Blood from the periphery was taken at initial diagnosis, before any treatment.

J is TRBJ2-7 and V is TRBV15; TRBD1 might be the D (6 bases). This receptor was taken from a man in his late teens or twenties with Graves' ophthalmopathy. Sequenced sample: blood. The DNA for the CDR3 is TGTGCCACCAGCAGCGGACAGACAGATAACTCCCACGAGCAGTACTTC. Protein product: CATSSGQTDNSHEQYF.